The rows below give T cell receptor beta chains drawn from one sample of a study of PD-L1 blockade in urothelial cancer. The protocol was immunoSEQ multiplex PCR, while the TCRdb copy is restricted to in-frame clones and leaves out a portion. This table holds about 29,000 clones, 80% to 90% found once. The material sequenced was PBMCs, taken around atezolizumab (anti-PD-L1) treatment. These receptors were collected from a man in his fifties or sixties with urothelial cancer. CDR3s include the opening cysteine and the closing phenylalanine or tryptophan. Each record gives: V gene, clone size, J gene, D gene, CDR3 protein, CDR3 DNA. D genes are given only for firm matches. A clone size is listed for some rows: how often the clone was seen (once, few, many), or a class if it is expanded.

V: TRBV5-1
size: NA
J: TRBJ2-1
D: TRBD2
CDR3: CASSSPGLANEQFF
DNA: TGCGCCAGCAGCTCACCGGGACTAGCAAATGAGCAGTTCTTC

V: TRBV7-2
size: once
J: TRBJ2-2
D: TRBD1
CDR3: CASSHGQGANTGELFF
DNA: TGTGCCAGCAGTCATGGACAGGGGGCAAACACCGGGGAGCTGTTTTTT

V: TRBV12-5
size: NA
J: TRBJ1-1
D: NA
CDR3: CASGRPGWDTEAFF
DNA: TGTGCTAGTGGGCGCCCGGGTTGGGACACTGAAGCTTTCTTT

V: TRBV5-1
size: NA
J: TRBJ2-5
D: TRBD2
CDR3: CASSMGLAGETQYF
DNA: TGCGCCAGCAGCATGGGACTAGCAGGAGAGACCCAGTACTTC

V: TRBV10-3
size: NA
J: TRBJ2-7
D: TRBD2
CDR3: CATHPSGSNSYEQYF
DNA: TGTGCCACCCATCCTAGCGGGTCGAACTCCTACGAGCAGTACTTC

V: TRBV7-2
size: NA
J: TRBJ1-1
D: NA
CDR3: CASSARRGGVNLGTEAFF
DNA: TGTGCCAGCAGCGCCAGACGGGGGGGAGTTAACCTTGGGACTGAAGCTTTCTTT

V: TRBV7-8
size: NA
J: TRBJ1-5
D: NA
CDR3: CASSLGVTGGQPQHF
DNA: TGTGCCAGCAGCTTAGGGGTTACCGGGGGTCAGCCCCAGCATTTT

V: TRBV6-1
size: NA
J: TRBJ1-2
D: TRBD1
CDR3: CASGQAVVYGYTF
DNA: TGTGCCAGCGGACAGGCGGTCGTCTATGGCTACACCTTC

V: TRBV5-4
size: NA
J: TRBJ2-4
D: TRBD2
CDR3: CASSPGLAGVGAKNIQYF
DNA: TGTGCCAGCAGCCCGGGACTAGCGGGAGTTGGAGCCAAAAACATTCAGTACTTC

V: TRBV4-1
size: NA
J: TRBJ2-7
D: NA
CDR3: CASSQEAFSYEQYF
DNA: TGCGCCAGCAGCCAAGAGGCCTTCTCCTACGAGCAGTACTTC

V: TRBV19
size: NA
J: TRBJ2-1
D: TRBD1
CDR3: CASKRTGGNEQFF
DNA: TGTGCCAGTAAAAGGACAGGGGGCAATGAGCAGTTCTTC

V: TRBV30
size: NA
J: TRBJ1-5
D: TRBD1
CDR3: CAWSLGQGNQPQHF
DNA: TGTGCCTGGAGTCTTGGACAGGGCAATCAGCCCCAGCATTTT

V: TRBV19
size: NA
J: TRBJ2-7
D: NA
CDR3: CASSPRSGQKGGRQYF
DNA: TGTGCCAGTAGCCCTCGTTCCGGACAAAAAGGTGGCCGGCAGTACTTC

V: TRBV6-1
size: NA
J: TRBJ2-2
D: NA
CDR3: CASIHSFNTGELFF
DNA: TGTGCCAGCATCCACAGCTTTAACACCGGGGAGCTGTTTTTT

V: TRBV10-3
size: NA
J: TRBJ2-3
D: NA
CDR3: CAISEGPRETDTQYF
DNA: TGTGCCATCAGTGAAGGGCCTAGGGAGACAGATACGCAGTATTTT

V: TRBV28
size: NA
J: TRBJ2-3
D: TRBD1
CDR3: CASREGTGDFTDTQYF
DNA: TGTGCCAGCAGGGAGGGGACAGGAGATTTCACAGATACGCAGTATTTT

V: TRBV11-2
size: NA
J: TRBJ2-7
D: NA
CDR3: CASSLPQTGIYEQYF
DNA: TGTGCCAGCAGCTTACCCCAAACAGGGATCTACGAGCAGTACTTC

V: TRBV9
size: NA
J: TRBJ2-3
D: NA
CDR3: CASSVGGGTSTDTQYF
DNA: TGTGCCAGCAGCGTAGGTGGGGGGACGAGCACAGATACGCAGTATTTT

V: TRBV7-2
size: once
J: TRBJ2-4
D: TRBD1
CDR3: CASSLVAGGDKNIQYF
DNA: TGTGCCAGCAGCTTAGTGGCAGGGGGTGACAAAAACATTCAGTACTTC

V: TRBV10-3
size: NA
J: TRBJ2-7
D: TRBD1
CDR3: CAIRGTGFHEQYF
DNA: TGTGCCATCAGGGGGACAGGGTTCCACGAGCAGTACTTC

V: TRBV25-1
size: few
J: TRBJ1-1
D: TRBD1
CDR3: CASSVTGVGTEAFF
DNA: TGTGCCAGCAGTGTGACAGGGGTGGGCACTGAAGCTTTCTTT

V: TRBV6-5
size: NA
J: TRBJ2-4
D: TRBD2
CDR3: CASSLLPSGKNIQYF
DNA: TGTGCCAGCAGCCTACTCCCTAGCGGTAAAAACATTCAGTACTTC

V: TRBV7-9
size: NA
J: TRBJ1-1
D: NA
CDR3: CASSLGQGNTEAFF
DNA: TGTGCCAGCAGCTTAGGTCAGGGAAACACTGAAGCTTTCTTT

V: TRBV9
size: NA
J: TRBJ2-7
D: TRBD2
CDR3: CASSRESGGRAFDEQYF
DNA: TGTGCCAGCAGCCGAGAAAGCGGCGGGAGGGCCTTCGACGAGCAGTACTTC

V: TRBV4-1
size: NA
J: TRBJ1-5
D: NA
CDR3: CASSITQGIYEPQHF
DNA: TGCGCCAGCAGCATAACCCAGGGGATCTACGAGCCCCAGCATTTT

V: TRBV29-1
size: NA
J: TRBJ2-3
D: NA
CDR3: CSVVVQGGTQYF
DNA: TGCAGCGTTGTAGTCCAGGGAGGTACGCAGTATTTT

V: TRBV21-1
size: once
J: TRBJ2-7
D: NA
CDR3: CASNGTSGRARNEQYF
DNA: TGTGCCAGCAACGGGACTAGCGGGAGGGCCCGGAACGAGCAGTACTTC